Following are 27 T cell receptor beta chains from one sample sequenced in a study of technical replicates of blood from a handful of donors. Data came from immunoSEQ multiplex PCR; TCRdb stores just in-frame clones and leaves some out. Found here are approximately 78,000 clones, 95% of them singletons; the top ten hold 0.2% to 0.3%. Sequencing was done on a sample of T cells isolated from PBMCs. These receptors all stem from a human donor in good health.

This chain joins TRBV11-2 and TRBJ2-7, with TRBD2 as a possible D gene (5 bases). V was shortened by 2 bases and J by 6 bases, with 17 bases between the two germline ends. Germline CDR1 is SGHAT and CDR2 is FQNNGV. This CDR3 contains 15 residues. CDR3 residues: CASSLREWVATEQYF. CDR3 bases: TGTGCCAGCAGCTTAAGGGAGTGGGTGGCGACCGAGCAGTACTTC.

V is TRBV28 and J is TRBJ2-1, with D maybe TRBD2 (6 bases). Germline V gene data show CDR1 as MDHEN and CDR2 as SYDVKM. The V gene lost 6 bases and the J gene lost 4 bases, with 16 bases spanning the gap. The length of the CDR3 is 15 residues. Here the CDR3 DNA reads TGTGCCAGCAGGACCCCCGGGACTGATTACAATGAGCAGTTCTTC. It yields the protein CASRTPGTDYNEQFF.

The chain joins TRBV30 to TRBJ2-7; possibly TRBD1 for D (5 bases). V shed 2 bases and J shed 2 bases, with 13 bases lying between them. Germline V gene sequence: CDR1 GTSNPN, CDR2 SVGIG (reference sequence). This CDR3 is 14 amino acids long. The CDR3 coding sequence is TGTGCCTGGAGTCTGGACACGCTTACCTACGAGCAGTACTTC. The encoded protein is CAWSLDTLTYEQYF.

The chain uses TRBV9 and TRBJ2-1; 10 bases line up with TRBD2. The germline V gene has CDR1 SGDLS and CDR2 YYNGEE. J lost 3 bases, V lost 4 bases, and 7 bases had no gene match. The CDR3 totals 16 residues. The CDR3 nucleotides are TGTGCCAGCAGCATGTCCGGGACTAGCGTCTACAATGAGCAGTTCTTC. It encodes CASSMSGTSVYNEQFF.

The rearrangement links TRBV5-1 to TRBJ2-5, with D possibly TRBD1 on 5 matching bases. Germline loops: CDR1 SGHRS, CDR2 YFSETQ. The CDR3 consists of 13 residues. V was pared by 9 bases and J by 5 bases, with 17 bases between. The chain's CDR3 is CATSSGNVETQYF. The CDR3 region has the DNA TGCGCCACCTCATCAGGGAATGTGGAGACCCAGTACTTC.

This chain joins TRBV29-1 and TRBJ2-1; TRBD2 matches 10 bases. J lost 4 bases, V lost 3 bases, and 3 bases had no gene match. The germline CDR1 and CDR2 sequences are SQVTM and ANQGSEA. This CDR3 region has 14 residues. The CDR3: CSVDGTSEYNEQFF. CDR3 sequence (DNA): TGCAGCGTTGATGGGACTAGCGAATACAATGAGCAGTTCTTC.

This chain connects TRBV2 to TRBJ1-5, with D possibly being TRBD1 (5 bases). The CDR3 runs 14 residues. Germline CDR1 reads SNHLY; CDR2 reads FYNNEI. V was pared by 8 bases and J by 6 bases, with 17 bases between. CDR3 amino acids: CASGWAGRGQPQHF. In nucleotides, the CDR3 is TGTGCCAGCGGTTGGGCAGGGCGAGGTCAGCCCCAGCATTTT.

Note on this clone: Additional DNA sequences in this sample encode the identical CDR3. V and J are TRBV29-1 and TRBJ2-7, with TRBD1 matching over 8 bases. Germline CDR1 reads SQVTM; CDR2 reads ANQGSEA. Losses at the gene ends were 6 bases for V and 0 bases for J; bases not matched to a gene: 4. CDR3 length equals 13 residues. The CDR3 protein is CSVRTGSSYEQYF. The CDR3 nucleotides read TGCAGCGTGAGGACAGGGAGCTCCTACGAGCAGTACTTC.

V and J are TRBV11-3 and TRBJ2-7; possibly TRBD1 for D (6 bases). The CDR3 has 14 amino acids. V lost 0 bases and J lost 4, with 10 bases in between. Germline V gene data show CDR1 as SGHNT and CDR2 as YENEEA. The CDR3 protein is CASSLEQGVYEQYF. The CDR3 DNA follows: TGTGCCAGCAGCTTAGAACAGGGAGTATACGAGCAGTACTTC.

This rearrangement joins TRBV4-2 to TRBJ2-3; possible D gene TRBD2, 6 bases. Trimming stripped 1 base from V and 5 bases from J, with 19 bases between. Germline values: CDR1 LGHNA, CDR2 YNFKEQ. This CDR3 region has 17 residues. CDR3 DNA sequence: TGTGCCAGCAGCCAAGGGGGAGGCGCGCCCCCGGGAGATACGCAGTATTTT. Residues: CASSQGGGAPPGDTQYF.

This chain uses TRBV2 with TRBJ1-2, with D unclear. The V gene lost 6 bases and the J gene lost 2 bases, with 13 bases spanning the gap. The germline CDR1 and CDR2 sequences are SNHLY and FYNNEI. This CDR3 contains 14 residues. The CDR3: CASSEYRENYGYTF. The CDR3 DNA follows: TGTGCCAGCAGCGAATACCGGGAAAACTATGGCTACACCTTC. Full variable domain (rest looked up from reference TRBV2 and TRBJ1-2): EPEVTQTPSHQVTQMGQEVILRCVPISNHLYFYWYRQILGQKVEFLVSFYNNEISEKSEIFDDQFSVERPDGSNFTLKIRSTKLEDSAMYFCASSEYRENYGYTFGSGTRLTVV.

This chain uses TRBV28 with TRBJ2-1, with 12 bases identical to TRBD2. V lost 4 bases to trimming and J lost 3 bases; unmatched junction nucleotides: 1. The germline V gene has CDR1 MDHEN and CDR2 SYDVKM. The CDR3 runs to 15 residues. The CDR3 sequence is CASSWGLAGYNEQFF. In DNA, the CDR3 is TGTGCCAGCAGTTGGGGACTAGCGGGCTACAATGAGCAGTTCTTC.

The chain uses TRBV28 and TRBJ2-1; 15 nucleotides line up with TRBD2. The CDR3 totals 18 residues. Germline CDR1 reads MDHEN; CDR2 reads SYDVKM. Trimming removed 5 bases from V and 2 bases from J; junction bases left unmatched: 7. CDR3 region: CASSPAGLAGGPYNEQFF. In DNA form, the CDR3 reads TGTGCCAGCAGTCCCGCGGGACTAGCGGGGGGTCCCTACAATGAGCAGTTCTTC. The full variable domain, completed using reference TRBV28 and TRBJ2-1, is DVKVTQSSRYLVKRTGEKVFLECVQDMDHENMFWYRQDPGLGLRLIYFSYDVKMKEKGDIPEGYSVSREKKERFSLILESASTNQTSMYLCASSPAGLAGGPYNEQFFGPGTRLTVL.

The V call is TRBV9, the J call TRBJ2-2; D is perhaps TRBD1 (6 bases). CDR3 length: 15 amino acids. CDR1 and CDR2 (germline): SGDLS, YYNGEE. Trimming removed 4 bases from V and 3 bases from J, with 13 bases in between. CDR3 protein: CASSPDRHYTGELFF. CDR3 DNA sequence: TGTGCCAGCAGCCCAGACAGGCATTACACCGGGGAGCTGTTTTTT.

The chain carries TRBV6-6 and TRBJ2-1; 8 bases fit TRBD1. Germline V CDR1 and CDR2: MNHNY, SVGAGI (reference sequence). The CDR3 sequence is 15 residues long. The ends lost 5 bases at V and 6 bases at J; junction bases unmatched: 9. This CDR3 is CASSGDRFGGNEQFF. The CDR3 nucleotides are TGTGCCAGCAGTGGGGACAGGTTTGGAGGCAATGAGCAGTTCTTC.

The chain employs TRBV6-1 and TRBJ2-3; TRBD1 might be the D (5 bases). The V end lost 0 bases, the J end lost 0 bases, and 19 bases lay between the germline ends. The CDR3 runs 19 residues. CDR1 and CDR2 from the germline V gene are MNHNS and SASEGT. This CDR3 reads CASSEARSGRITSTDTQYF. The CDR3 DNA sequence: TGTGCCAGCAGTGAAGCGAGGTCAGGGCGGATCACTAGCACAGATACGCAGTATTTT.

The chain uses TRBV11-3 and TRBJ1-1; no reliable D call. This CDR3 is 12 amino acids long. Germline V gene data show CDR1 as SGHNT and CDR2 as YENEEA. V lost 2 bases, J lost 6 bases, and 7 bases lay in between. The CDR3 sequence is CASSLTSAEAFF. The CDR3 DNA reads as TGTGCCAGCAGCTTAACCTCGGCTGAAGCTTTCTTT.

The chain joins TRBV10-1 to TRBJ2-3; TRBD2 is a possible D gene (6 bases). CDR1 WNHNN and CDR2 SYGVQD come from the germline V gene (reference sequence). The CDR3 has 14 residues. Trimming left V 2 bases short and J 0 bases short, with 6 bases between. DNA for the CDR3: TGCGCCAGCAGTGAGGGGACTAGCACAGATACGCAGTATTTT. It codes for CASSEGTSTDTQYF.

The V gene is TRBV2, the J gene TRBJ2-1, with 7 bases lining up with TRBD2. V lost 1 base and J lost 4; bases outside the gene matches: 7. CDR3 length: 16 residues. Germline CDR1 reads SNHLY; CDR2 reads FYNNEI. This CDR3 is CASSEGGGGIYNEQFF. The CDR3, as DNA: TGTGCCAGCAGTGAAGGTGGCGGGGGTATTTACAATGAGCAGTTCTTC. Full variable domain (outside the CDR3, taken from reference TRBV2 and TRBJ2-1): EPEVTQTPSHQVTQMGQEVILRCVPISNHLYFYWYRQILGQKVEFLVSFYNNEISEKSEIFDDQFSVERPDGSNFTLKIRSTKLEDSAMYFCASSEGGGGIYNEQFFGPGTRLTVL.

Only one count was recorded for this clone. V and J are TRBV6-1 and TRBJ1-5; 7 bases line up with TRBD1. In germline, CDR1 is MNHNS, CDR2 SASEGT. The CDR3 runs to 15 residues. The ends lost 6 bases at V and 2 bases at J; junction bases unmatched: 7. CDR3 DNA sequence: TGTGCCAGCAGAGAGGGGGCATTACGCAATCAGCCCCAGCATTTT. Its protein is CASREGALRNQPQHF.

In DNA, the CDR3 is TGTGCCACCGAGTCCGGGACAGTCTTTGAAGCTTTCTTT. Its translation: CATESGTVFEAFF. V and J are TRBV28 and TRBJ1-1, with TRBD1 matching over 7 bases. V lost 10 bases and J lost 7; bases outside the gene matches: 12. CDR3 length equals 13 residues. Germline loops: CDR1 MDHEN, CDR2 SYDVKM.

CDR3 sequence: CASSDQGGGNEKLFF. The CDR3, as DNA: TGTGCCAGCAGTGACCAGGGGGGTGGGAATGAAAAACTGTTTTTT. The V call is TRBV2, the J call TRBJ1-4; 7 bases fit TRBD1. Germline V gene sequence: CDR1 SNHLY, CDR2 FYNNEI. CDR3 length: 15 amino acids. The J segment lost 5 bases and the V segment lost 3 bases, leaving 6 bases of the junction unmatched.

CDR3 sequence reads: CASRGQGMSSFGYTF. The CDR3 nucleotides are TGTGCCAGCAGAGGACAGGGTATGTCCTCGTTTGGCTACACCTTC. The chain combines TRBV6-9 with TRBJ1-2, with 8 bases lining up with TRBD1. Germline V CDR1 and CDR2: MNHGY, SVAAGI. V lost 6 bases and J lost 7; bases outside the gene matches: 13. This CDR3 spans 15 amino acids.

The chain is built from TRBV5-1 and TRBJ1-2, with 7 bases lining up with TRBD1. CDR3 length: 11 amino acids. Trimming removed 6 bases from V and 6 bases from J; junction bases left unmatched: 2. From germline, CDR1 is SGHRS and CDR2 YFSETQ. CDR3 region: CASTRGDGYTF. The CDR3 nucleotides are TGCGCCAGCACCAGGGGGGATGGCTACACCTTC. The variable domain in full, completed from reference TRBV5-1 and TRBJ1-2, reads KAGVTQTPRYLIKTRGQQVTLSCSPISGHRSVSWYQQTPGQGLQFLFEYFSETQRNKGNFPGRFSGRQFSNSRSEMNVSTLELGDSALYLCASTRGDGYTFGSGTRLTVV.

This chain uses TRBV10-1 with TRBJ2-2; 7 bases fit TRBD1. The CDR3 covers 14 residues. Per germline, CDR1 WNHNN and CDR2 SYGVQD (reference sequence). The ends lost 6 bases at V and 4 bases at J; junction bases unmatched: 5. The CDR3 DNA follows: TGCGCCAGCAGCTCCGACAGGGTCACCGGGGAGCTGTTTTTT. It translates to CASSSDRVTGELFF.

This clone was recorded only once. The rearrangement links TRBV5-1 to TRBJ2-5; possibly TRBD1 for D (6 bases). The germline gives CDR1 SGHRS, CDR2 YFSETQ. The V end was cut by 5 bases, the J end by 5 bases, with 13 bases between. The CDR3 is made up of 13 amino acids. The chain's CDR3 is CASREQGWETQYF. The CDR3 nucleotides read TGCGCCAGCAGGGAGCAGGGGTGGGAGACCCAGTACTTC.

This clone came up once. The chain employs TRBV7-9 and TRBJ2-7, with 7 bases aligning to TRBD2. The CDR3 length is 14 residues. Germline CDR1 SEHNR, CDR2 FQNEAQ (reference sequence). With V trimmed by 8 bases and J by 0 bases, 7 bases remained unmatched. The CDR3 DNA sequence: TGTGCCAGCCTCAGCGGGGCGAGCTCCTACGAGCAGTACTTC. It yields the protein CASLSGASSYEQYF.